The 32 T cell receptor beta chains in this list originate from one sample, sequenced in a study of shared clonotypes between healthy human individuals. Assay: immunoSEQ multiplex PCR; the TCRdb copy retains only in-frame clones and omits some. Of around 2.5 million clones in the sample, roughly 93% were seen once. Sequences were obtained from naive CD4+ T cells from PBMCs. As to subset: CD45RA+ positively selected. The receptors were sampled from a man between 18 and 35 years old in good health. Some clones in this sample may be carry-over from other donors' samples.

This chain joins TRBV6-5 and TRBJ1-2; D is unresolved. The CDR3 is made up of 13 amino acids. Germline V gene data show CDR1 as MNHEY and CDR2 as SVGAGI. V was clipped by 7 bases and J by 8 bases, with 17 bases between them. The DNA of the CDR3 is TGTGCCAGCACTCGGGAGGGAGAGCGAGGCTACACCTTC. This codes for CASTREGERGYTF.

The chain links TRBV30 to TRBJ2-3, with D perhaps matching TRBD2 (5 bases). In germline, CDR1 is GTSNPN, CDR2 SVGIG (reference sequence). Trimming took 6 bases from V and 2 from J, leaving 9 bases between them. The CDR3 length is 12 residues. The CDR3 sequence: CACRRVTDTQYF. The CDR3, as DNA: TGTGCCTGTAGGCGGGTCACAGATACGCAGTATTTT.

About this clone: No DNA is shown, since the ends of the CDR3 on it are uncertain; the CDR3 is the one TCRdb lists. This chain uses TRBV28 with TRBJ1-5; TRBD1 is the table's D call and was not checked against the DNA. Germline V gene sequence: CDR1 MDHEN, CDR2 SYDVKM. A total of 17 residues make up the CDR3, ends included. CDR3 sequence reads: CASSFRAGQGVNQPQHF.

Regarding this clone: The sample has other DNA sequences that encode this CDR3 too. J is TRBJ1-1 and V is TRBV27, with a possible D match to TRBD1 (6 bases). This CDR3 contains 14 residues. Looked up from germline, CDR1 is MNHEY and CDR2 is SMNVEV (reference sequence). V dropped 3 bases and J dropped 2 bases, with 10 bases sitting between them. Here the CDR3 DNA reads TGTGCCAGCAGTTTCCGGGGGCTTAACACTGAAGCTTTCTTT. It specifies CASSFRGLNTEAFF.

This clone came up a few times. The chain uses TRBV29-1 and TRBJ1-1, with 7 bases that match TRBD1. Losses at the gene ends were 7 bases for V and 0 bases for J; bases not matched to a gene: 5. Germline V gene lookup returns CDR1 SQVTM and CDR2 ANQGSEA. CDR3 size: 13 residues. The CDR3 loop is CSAPGQMNTEAFF. In nucleotides, the CDR3 is TGCAGCGCCCCGGGACAGATGAACACTGAAGCTTTCTTT.

The genes are TRBV6-1 and TRBJ1-2; 7 bases are a match to TRBD1. The CDR3 covers 12 residues. In germline, CDR1 is MNHNS, CDR2 SASEGT. J lost 2 bases, V lost 8 bases, and 2 bases had no gene match. The CDR3 nucleotides are TGTGCCAGCGGACAGGTGAACTATGGCTACACCTTC. Residues: CASGQVNYGYTF.

V usage is TRBV27 and J usage is TRBJ2-7; 9 bases fit TRBD1. Unmatched junction bases numbered 7, after V lost 8 bases and J lost 2 bases. The CDR3 runs 14 residues. The V gene's germline CDR1 is MNHEY and CDR2 SMNVEV (reference sequence). In DNA form, the CDR3 reads TGTGCCAGCGCCCGGGACAGGGTAACCTACGAGCAGTACTTC. As protein: CASARDRVTYEQYF.

The chain combines TRBV6-1 with TRBJ2-7, with 8 bases matching TRBD1. After removal of 7 bases from V and 2 bases from J, the junction contained 4 bases not matched to a gene. In germline, CDR1 is MNHNS, CDR2 SASEGT. This CDR3 has 13 amino acids. The CDR3 here is CASTQGATYEQYF. The DNA for the CDR3 is TGTGCCAGCACCCAGGGGGCGACCTACGAGCAGTACTTC.

This clone showed up just once. The chain links TRBV14 to TRBJ2-6; no clear D gene. Germline V gene lookup returns CDR1 SGHDN and CDR2 FVKESK. This CDR3 is built from 14 residues. V was pared by 4 bases and J by 0 bases, with 4 bases between. The CDR3 protein is CASSLFSGANVLTF. CDR3 DNA sequence: TGTGCCAGCAGCCTCTTCTCTGGGGCCAACGTCCTGACTTTC.

As to this clone: Other DNA sequences in this specimen translate into the identical CDR3. This chain connects TRBV15 to TRBJ2-2, with 8 bases that match TRBD1. V gave up 1 base and J gave up 6 bases; unmatched junction bases: 4. The CDR3 is 15 amino acids. Germline V lookup: CDR1 LNHNV, CDR2 YYDKDF (reference sequence). This CDR3 reads CATSRGDRGAGELFF. CDR3 DNA: TGTGCCACCAGCAGAGGAGACAGGGGCGCCGGGGAGCTGTTTTTT.

The chain uses TRBV6-6 and TRBJ2-1; 8 bases align to TRBD1. V was clipped by 7 bases and J by 0 bases; unmatched bases: 5. This CDR3 has 15 amino acids. The germline V gene has CDR1 MNHNY and CDR2 SVGAGI (reference sequence). CDR3 DNA sequence: TGTGCCAGCACAGACAGGGGAAGCTCCTACAATGAGCAGTTCTTC. It encodes CASTDRGSSYNEQFF.

Concerning this clone itself: Other nucleotide sequences from this sample produce the same CDR3. The chain carries TRBV5-4 and TRBJ1-1, with D unresolved. V was pared by 4 bases and J by 1 base, with 8 bases between. The CDR3 totals 13 residues. CDR1 and CDR2 from the germline V gene are SGHNT and YYREEE (reference sequence). This CDR3 reads CASSLSKNTEAFF. Written as DNA, the CDR3 is TGTGCCAGCAGCCTATCAAAGAACACTGAAGCTTTCTTT.

This clone has only one observation. The V call is TRBV7-2, the J call TRBJ2-1, with D possibly matching TRBD1 (6 bases). The CDR3 runs to 13 residues. Trimming pared 4 bases from V and 6 bases from J, leaving 10 bases between. Germline CDR1 SGHTA, CDR2 FQGNSA. CDR3 nucleotides: TGTGCCAGCAGCTCCTGGACAGTCAATGAGCAGTTCTTC. Translation gives CASSSWTVNEQFF. Full variable domain (outside the CDR3, taken from reference TRBV7-2 and TRBJ2-1): GAGVSQSPSNKVTEKGKDVELRCDPISGHTALYWYRQSLGQGLEFLIYFQGNSAPDKSGLPSDRFSAERTGGSVSTLTIQRTQQEDSAVYLCASSSWTVNEQFFGPGTRLTVL.

The chain is built from TRBV18 and TRBJ2-1; possible D gene TRBD1, 6 bases. Germline assignment: CDR1 KGHSH and CDR2 LQKENI. Trimming cost V 3 bases and J 4 bases, with 16 bases left between them. The CDR3 extends over 16 amino acids. The CDR3 DNA is TGTGCCAGCTCACCTCAACGGACAGCTACTTACAATGAGCAGTTCTTC. Its translation: CASSPQRTATYNEQFF.

The chain links TRBV19 to TRBJ2-6, with 7 bases matching TRBD1. The trim removed 1 base at V and 0 bases at J, leaving 6 bases unmatched. The CDR3 runs to 18 residues. Germline lookup yields CDR1 LNHDA and CDR2 SQIVND (reference sequence). CDR3 coding DNA: TGTGCCAGTAGTATAGTTACAGGGGTGGGCTCTGGGGCCAACGTCCTGACTTTC. Its translation is CASSIVTGVGSGANVLTF.

This chain's CDR3 is CASRKRNTIYF. CDR3 sequence (DNA): TGTGCCAGCAGGAAGAGAAACACCATATATTTT. This chain connects TRBV28 to TRBJ1-3; no reliable D call. This CDR3 is built from 11 residues. V lost 6 bases and J lost 5, with 5 bases in between. CDR1 and CDR2 from the germline V gene are MDHEN and SYDVKM.

The CDR3 DNA reads as TGTGCCAGCAGTGGGAGGGCAGGGGCAGGAGAGCAGTACTTC. This codes for CASSGRAGAGEQYF. V and J are TRBV28 and TRBJ2-7; weak D call: TRBD2 (7 bases). The CDR3 loop spans 14 amino acids. The germline V and J ends were trimmed by 5 bases and 7 bases, with 18 bases remaining between them. CDR1 is MDHEN, CDR2 SYDVKM, per germline.

The chain employs TRBV2 and TRBJ1-4; perhaps TRBD1 as D (6 bases). The germline CDR1 and CDR2 sequences are SNHLY and FYNNEI. The CDR3 is 15 amino acids. Trimming pared 6 bases from V and 0 bases from J, leaving 11 bases between. This chain's CDR3 is CASRGQVATNEKLFF. Here the CDR3 DNA reads TGTGCCAGCAGGGGACAAGTTGCAACTAATGAAAAACTGTTTTTT.

The V gene is TRBV19, the J gene TRBJ1-5; D might be TRBD1 (6 bases). The germline gives CDR1 LNHDA, CDR2 SQIVND (reference sequence). The CDR3 covers 15 residues. Deletions cut 7 bases from V and 3 bases from J, with 16 bases between. The CDR3 loop is CASNRGRMFNQPQHF. Written as DNA, the CDR3 is TGTGCCAGTAATCGGGGGCGAATGTTCAATCAGCCCCAGCATTTT.

The chain employs TRBV28 and TRBJ1-1; 7 positions agree with TRBD1. J was trimmed by 1 base and V by 4 bases; bases with no gene match: 9. Germline assignment: CDR1 MDHEN and CDR2 SYDVKM. The CDR3 has 16 amino acids. CDR3 in amino acids: CASSSPGEGANTEAFF. In DNA, the CDR3 is TGTGCCAGCAGTTCCCCTGGGGAGGGGGCGAACACTGAAGCTTTCTTT. The full variable domain, completed using reference TRBV28 and TRBJ1-1, is DVKVTQSSRYLVKRTGEKVFLECVQDMDHENMFWYRQDPGLGLRLIYFSYDVKMKEKGDIPEGYSVSREKKERFSLILESASTNQTSMYLCASSSPGEGANTEAFFGQGTRLTVV.

This chain's CDR3 is CASSYPGSIEAFF. The CDR3 DNA is TGTGCCAGCAGTTACCCGGGGAGCATTGAAGCTTTCTTT. The chain is built from TRBV2 and TRBJ1-1, with D uncertain. The CDR3 has 13 amino acids. The V end lost 5 bases, the J end lost 7 bases, and 14 bases lay between the germline ends. Germline loops: CDR1 SNHLY, CDR2 FYNNEI.

The V and J genes are TRBV6-1 and TRBJ2-7, with 8 bases identical to TRBD1. This CDR3 has 14 residues. Looked up from germline, CDR1 is MNHNS and CDR2 is SASEGT. Trimming removed 7 bases from V and 3 bases from J; junction bases left unmatched: 8. CDR3 in DNA: TGTGCCAGCACACGGGACAGGAAACACTACGAGCAGTACTTC. Translated: CASTRDRKHYEQYF.

The CDR3 loop is CASRPPGIHNQPQHF. CDR3 bases: TGTGCCAGCAGGCCCCCCGGCATACACAATCAGCCCCAGCATTTT. J is TRBJ1-5 and V is TRBV28, with unresolved D. Germline V gene sequence: CDR1 MDHEN, CDR2 SYDVKM. This CDR3 has 15 residues. The germline V and J ends were trimmed by 6 bases and 3 bases, with 15 bases remaining between them.

The rearrangement uses TRBV5-6 and TRBJ2-7; TRBD1 agrees at 8 bases. With 4 bases clipped from V and 0 bases from J, the junction kept 12 bases outside the gene matches. From germline, CDR1 is SGHDT and CDR2 YYEEEE. The CDR3 runs to 17 residues. CDR3 in amino acids: CASSRAGRGPLSYEQYF. As DNA, the CDR3 is TGTGCCAGCAGCCGAGCGGGCAGGGGGCCCCTCTCCTACGAGCAGTACTTC.

The chain joins TRBV9 to TRBJ2-2; the D gene is possibly TRBD2 (5 bases). V gave up 3 bases and J gave up 3 bases, with 12 bases separating them. Germline V CDR1 and CDR2: SGDLS, YYNGEE. CDR3 length: 15 amino acids. The CDR3 coding sequence is TGTGCCAGCAGCGGGACTGGGCGGGACACCGGGGAGCTGTTTTTT. This codes for CASSGTGRDTGELFF.

The J gene is TRBJ2-1, the V gene TRBV7-8; D gene uncertain. CDR1 and CDR2 from the germline V gene are SGHVS and FQNEAQ. Trimming cost V 2 bases and J 7 bases, with 18 bases left between them. CDR3 length equals 16 residues. This chain's CDR3 is CASSLRLVPLGNEQFF. The DNA for the CDR3 is TGTGCCAGCAGCTTACGCCTGGTTCCCTTAGGTAATGAGCAGTTCTTC.

The chain couples TRBV2 to TRBJ1-5; possibly TRBD1 for D (5 bases). Trimming removed 7 bases at V and 6 bases at J, with 10 bases between. The CDR3 consists of 12 residues. Germline assignment: CDR1 SNHLY and CDR2 FYNNEI. For the CDR3, the DNA is TGTGCCAGCACGGAGGGACCTCAGCCCCAGCATTTT. Translated: CASTEGPQPQHF.

This rearrangement joins TRBV19 to TRBJ2-7; 10 nucleotides match TRBD1. CDR1 is LNHDA and CDR2 is SQIVND in the germline V gene (reference sequence). Trimming took 5 bases from V and 6 from J; bases not matched to a gene: 7. The CDR3 is 14 amino acids. CDR3 region: CASSRPGQGREQYF. In DNA form, the CDR3 reads TGTGCCAGTAGTCGTCCGGGACAGGGGCGCGAGCAGTACTTC.

The V and J genes are TRBV11-2 and TRBJ2-1, with D uncertain. Between the trimmed V and J ends, which lost 0 bases and 6 bases, there was a span of 6 bases. Germline V gene data show CDR1 as SGHAT and CDR2 as FQNNGV. This CDR3 is built from 13 residues. The CDR3 loop reads CASSLEPLNEQFF. DNA of the CDR3: TGTGCCAGCAGCTTAGAACCCCTCAATGAGCAGTTCTTC.

The sample holds a few counts of this clone. This chain uses TRBV10-1 with TRBJ1-1, with 7 positions matching TRBD1. Trimming at V came to 3 bases and at J to 8 bases, leaving 6 bases not matched to a gene. CDR1 and CDR2 (germline): WNHNN, SYGVQD (reference sequence). The CDR3 length is 13 residues. The CDR3 DNA reads as TGCGCCAGCAGTGAAAACAGGGGATGGGAAGCTTTCTTT. Its translation is CASSENRGWEAFF.

This chain joins TRBV28 and TRBJ2-7, with TRBD1 identical over 8 bases. The CDR3 contains 14 residues. The germline gives CDR1 MDHEN, CDR2 SYDVKM. Trimming took 7 bases from V and 5 from J; bases not matched to a gene: 10. This chain's CDR3 is CASTLSGTGDEQYF. CDR3 bases: TGTGCCAGCACCCTTTCCGGGACAGGTGACGAGCAGTACTTC. Supplemented by reference TRBV28 and TRBJ2-7, the full variable domain reads DVKVTQSSRYLVKRTGEKVFLECVQDMDHENMFWYRQDPGLGLRLIYFSYDVKMKEKGDIPEGYSVSREKKERFSLILESASTNQTSMYLCASTLSGTGDEQYFGPGTRLTVT.

V usage is TRBV7-3 and J usage is TRBJ1-6; the match to TRBD1 covers 9 bases. Germline CDR1 and CDR2: SGHTA and FQGTGA. The CDR3 is made up of 16 amino acids. Trimming removed 4 bases from V and 7 bases from J; junction bases left unmatched: 8. The CDR3 reads CASSSTGTGLNSPLHF. CDR3 bases: TGTGCCAGCAGCTCCACCGGGACAGGGCTAAATTCACCCCTCCACTTT.